A selection of T cell receptor beta chains follows, all from one sample in a study of CD8+CD57+ T cells in acquired aplastic anemia. In TCRdb, the reads were re-called with MiXCR into one record per CDR3 protein. The table has about half a million distinct CDR3 sequences, under 40% seen once; the top ten hold nearly 0.85%. Sequenced: sorted CD4+, CD8+, or CD8+CD57+ T cells (not recorded which) from PBMCs. Receptor source: a human donor with aplastic anemia. Both conserved end residues are part of each CDR3. D genes are given only for firm matches. Clone size is not always given. Where it is, it says once, few, many or a class for expanded clones.

cdr3_aa: CASSSRGLGSYNEQFF
cdr3_nt: TGTGCCAGCAGCTCCAGGGGGTTAGGGTCCTACAATGAGCAGTTCTTC
v_call: TRBV4-2
j_call: TRBJ2-1
d_call: TRBD1
clone_size: once

cdr3_aa: CASRGSGANVLTF
cdr3_nt: TGTGCCAGCAGGGGGTCTGGGGCCAACGTCCTGACTTTC
v_call: TRBV6-1
j_call: TRBJ2-6
d_call: .
clone_size: few

cdr3_aa: CAWGRYPLDGYTF
cdr3_nt: TGTGCCTGGGGCAGGTACCCTCTCGATGGCTACACCTTC
v_call: TRBV30
j_call: TRBJ1-2
d_call: .
clone_size: few

cdr3_aa: CSALPGQGHSYEQYF
cdr3_nt: TGCAGTGCTTTGCCGGGACAGGGTCATTCCTACGAGCAGTACTTC
v_call: TRBV20-1
j_call: TRBJ2-7
d_call: TRBD1
clone_size: many

cdr3_aa: CASTPGRENTEAFF
cdr3_nt: TGTGCCAGCACCCCGGGTCGCGAGAACACTGAAGCTTTCTTT
v_call: TRBV12-3/TRBV12-4
j_call: TRBJ1-1
d_call: .
clone_size: .

cdr3_aa: CSALKAAGNTLYF
cdr3_nt: TGCAGTGCTTTAAAGGCTGCTGGAAACACCTTATATTTT
v_call: TRBV20-1
j_call: TRBJ1-3
d_call: .
clone_size: once

cdr3_aa: CASSFYLGAEAFF
cdr3_nt: TGTGCCAGCAGCTTTTATCTCGGCGCTGAAGCTTTCTTT
v_call: TRBV11-2
j_call: TRBJ1-1
d_call: .
clone_size: .

cdr3_aa: CSANPGQSYEQYF
cdr3_nt: TGCAGTGCTAACCCCGGGCAGAGCTACGAGCAGTACTTC
v_call: TRBV20-1
j_call: TRBJ2-7
d_call: .
clone_size: many

cdr3_aa: CASSIGGGTTGELFF
cdr3_nt: TGTGCCAGTAGTATAGGGGGAGGAACGACGGGGGAGCTGTTTTTT
v_call: TRBV19
j_call: TRBJ2-2
d_call: .
clone_size: many

cdr3_aa: CASRETKSYEQYF
cdr3_nt: TGTGCCAGCAGGGAAACAAAGAGCTACGAGCAGTACTTC
v_call: TRBV28
j_call: TRBJ2-7
d_call: .
clone_size: few

cdr3_aa: CASSEKGISEKLFF
cdr3_nt: TGTGCCAGCAGTGAAAAAGGGATTTCTGAAAAACTGTTTTTT
v_call: TRBV6-1
j_call: TRBJ1-4
d_call: .
clone_size: .

cdr3_aa: CASSQQGVEGYTF
cdr3_nt: TGTGCCAGCAGTCAACAGGGGGTGGAAGGCTACACCTTC
v_call: TRBV2
j_call: TRBJ1-2
d_call: TRBD1
clone_size: few

cdr3_aa: CASSQFAGGSEKLFF
cdr3_nt: TGTGCCAGCAGCCAATTCGCAGGGGGCAGTGAAAAACTGTTTTTT
v_call: TRBV16
j_call: TRBJ1-4
d_call: TRBD1
clone_size: .

cdr3_aa: CASTYLGQGDYEQYF
cdr3_nt: TGTGCCAGCACATACTTGGGACAGGGAGATTACGAGCAGTACTTC
v_call: TRBV11-2
j_call: TRBJ2-7
d_call: TRBD1
clone_size: .

cdr3_aa: CASIRGGMSNSPLHF
cdr3_nt: TGTGCCAGCATACGGGGGGGCATGTCCAATTCACCCCTCCACTTT
v_call: TRBV2
j_call: TRBJ1-6
d_call: .
clone_size: .

cdr3_aa: CSALREPNQPQHF
cdr3_nt: TGCAGTGCACTCCGGGAGCCGAATCAGCCCCAGCATTTT
v_call: TRBV20-1
j_call: TRBJ1-5
d_call: .
clone_size: many

cdr3_aa: CSARSAGVIGELFF
cdr3_nt: TGCAGTGCTAGATCCGCAGGGGTAATCGGGGAGCTGTTTTTT
v_call: TRBV20-1
j_call: TRBJ2-2
d_call: .
clone_size: few

cdr3_aa: CAISGTSGGASTDTQYF
cdr3_nt: TGTGCCATCAGTGGTACTAGCGGGGGGGCTAGCACAGATACGCAGTATTTT
v_call: TRBV10-3
j_call: TRBJ2-3
d_call: TRBD2
clone_size: many

cdr3_aa: CASRGDSDTQYF
cdr3_nt: TGTGCCAGCAGGGGTGACTCAGATACGCAGTATTTT
v_call: TRBV2
j_call: TRBJ2-3
d_call: .
clone_size: many

cdr3_aa: CASSWRGYNEQFF
cdr3_nt: TGTGCCAGCAGTTGGAGGGGGTACAATGAGCAGTTCTTC
v_call: TRBV27
j_call: TRBJ2-1
d_call: .
clone_size: .

cdr3_aa: CSAREVGRGYTF
cdr3_nt: TGCAGTGCTAGAGAGGTAGGACGAGGCTACACCTTC
v_call: TRBV20-1
j_call: TRBJ1-2
d_call: .
clone_size: many

cdr3_aa: CASSVAGTTEAFF
cdr3_nt: TGTGCCAGCAGTGTTGCGGGTACAACTGAAGCTTTCTTT
v_call: TRBV2
j_call: TRBJ1-1
d_call: .
clone_size: many